The 18 T cell receptor beta chains below were found in one sample sequenced in a study of post-analysis software for immune sequencing data. Study-level findings and limits: The study found TRBV5-6, TRBV5-1 and TRBV20-1 among four to six TRBV segments more frequent in patients than controls.

Which antigens these TCRs recognize remains unknown. Unique molecular identifiers were carried by the TCR beta cDNA libraries. TCRdb ran MiXCR on the PCR reads and lists one entry per CDR3 protein. This table holds a few hundred thousand distinct CDR3 sequences, 30% to 45% found once. The sequenced material came from blood. These receptors originate from a girl aged 5-17 years with multiple sclerosis.

This clonotype was counted many times. V gene TRBV11-2 combines with J gene TRBJ2-3; TRBD2 aligns across 13 bases. V was clipped by 5 bases and J by 4 bases; unmatched bases: 9. The CDR3 length is 17 residues. The germline CDR1 and CDR2 sequences are SGHAT and FQNNGV. CDR3 DNA: TGTGCCAGCAGCCCCGGCTCCGGGACTAGCGGGGCAGATACGCAGTATTTT. Translated, it gives CASSPGSGTSGADTQYF.

This clonotype was seen a few times. V and J are TRBV5-1 and TRBJ2-1; possibly TRBD1 or TRBD2 for D (6 bases each). The CDR3 is made up of 15 amino acids. V lost 1 base and J 4 bases, leaving 12 bases between the germline ends. The V gene's germline CDR1 is SGHRS and CDR2 YFSETQ. The CDR3 here is CASSLMSGAYNEQFF. The CDR3 nucleotides are TGCGCCAGCAGCTTGATGTCGGGGGCGTACAATGAGCAGTTCTTC.

Points on this clonotype: A much larger clone lies a single base off, so this may be a read error. V is TRBV7-3 and J is TRBJ2-3; perhaps TRBD2 as D (7 bases). The V end was cut by 5 bases, the J end by 2 bases, with 17 bases between. The CDR3 runs to 16 residues. The V gene's germline CDR1 is SGHTA and CDR2 FQGTGA. CDR3 protein: CASSLGGAELTDTQYF. DNA of the CDR3: TGTGCCAGCAGCCTAGGGGGGGCGGAACTCACAGATACGCAGTATTTT.

This clonotype appeared many times. The V and J genes are TRBV7-8 and TRBJ2-1; 7 bases match TRBD2. V lost 5 bases to trimming and J lost 7 bases; unmatched junction nucleotides: 14. The germline gives CDR1 SGHVS, CDR2 FQNEAQ. CDR3 size: 16 residues. The DNA for the CDR3 is TGTGCCAGCAGCCCCGGACTAGTCGTAATTGGGAATGAGCAGTTCTTC. Protein sequence: CASSPGLVVIGNEQFF.

This clonotype was seen only a few times. This chain joins TRBV18 and TRBJ1-1; D gene ambiguous. Trimming stripped 2 bases from V and 11 bases from J, with 18 bases between. Germline assignment: CDR1 KGHSH and CDR2 LQKENI. The CDR3 extends over 14 amino acids. Written as DNA, the CDR3 is TGTGCCAGCTCACCAGACCGAAACAAGGATGAGGCTTTCTTT. Protein product: CASSPDRNKDEAFF. The full variable domain, in which reference TRBV18 and TRBJ1-1 provide the parts outside the CDR3, is NAGVMQNPRHLVRRRGQEARLRCSPMKGHSHVYWYRQLPEEGLKFMVYLQKENIIDESGMPKERFSAEFPKEGPSILRIQQVVRGDSAAYFCASSPDRNKDEAFFGQGTRLTVV.

This clonotype was picked up many times. The chain combines TRBV24-1 with TRBJ1-6; D perhaps matches TRBD1 (5 bases). Trimming took 3 bases from V and 11 from J, leaving 19 bases between them. The CDR3 sequence is 16 residues long. Looked up from germline, CDR1 is KGHDR and CDR2 is SFDVKD. The CDR3 spells CATSDLTTVTFTPLHF. Written as DNA, the CDR3 is TGTGCCACCAGTGATCTGACGACAGTCACTTTTACACCCCTCCACTTT.

This clonotype has ten or more counts. V is TRBV20-1 and J is TRBJ2-5; TRBD2 aligns across 13 bases. The CDR3 totals 14 residues. The trim removed 0 bases at V and 11 bases at J, leaving 6 bases unmatched. Germline V lookup: CDR1 DFQATT, CDR2 SNEGSKA (reference sequence). DNA for the CDR3: TGCAGTGCTAGAGATGGGACTAGCGGGGAACTTCAGTACTTC. Its translation: CSARDGTSGELQYF.

The V and J genes are TRBV7-9 and TRBJ2-4, with 13 nucleotides matching TRBD2. TRBJ2-7 explains the end of the DNA better; the J call may be wrong. This CDR3 is 19 amino acids long. Germline CDR1 is SEHNR and CDR2 is FQNEAQ (reference sequence). The CDR3 protein is CASSLGRTSGRAQPYEQYF. CDR3 coding DNA: TGTGCCAGCAGCTTAGGGAGAACTAGCGGGAGGGCCCAGCCCTACGAGCAGTACTTC.

The table lists this clonotype with many counts. The V gene is TRBV5-1, the J gene TRBJ2-3; D is perhaps TRBD1 (6 bases). Germline V gene data show CDR1 as SGHRS and CDR2 as YFSETQ. The CDR3 is 17 amino acids. V was clipped by 1 base and J by 1 base, with 16 bases between them. The DNA of the CDR3 is TGCGCCAGCAGCTTGATGGGGACACCGGCCGGCACAGATACGCAGTATTTT. This encodes CASSLMGTPAGTDTQYF.

This clonotype turned up a few times. This may be a read error: a much more frequent sequence differs by one nucleotide. The chain employs TRBV20-1 and TRBJ2-5, with 8 bases aligning to TRBD2. The CDR3 is made up of 12 amino acids. Looked up from germline, CDR1 is DFQATT and CDR2 is SNEGSKA (reference sequence). The CDR3 loop reads CRASGYQETQYF. The CDR3 DNA reads as TGCAGGGCTAGCGGGTACCAAGAGACCCAGTACTTC.

As regards this clonotype: This sequence may be a read error, since a much larger clone differs from it by one base. V is TRBV5-5 and J is TRBJ1-2; weak D call: TRBD1 (5 bases). Germline V gene sequence: CDR1 SGHKS, CDR2 YYEKEE (reference sequence). The germline V and J ends were trimmed by 5 bases and 7 bases, with 15 bases remaining between them. The CDR3 runs to 13 residues. Written as DNA, the CDR3 is TGTGCCAGCAGTATTAGGACAACCTGTGGCTACACCTTC. Protein sequence: CASSIRTTCGYTF.

Many counts were recorded for this clonotype. This chain joins TRBV20-1 and TRBJ1-4; the D gene is possibly TRBD1 (5 bases). The CDR3 runs 14 residues. Trimming pared 2 bases from V and 7 bases from J, leaving 14 bases between. Germline CDR1 and CDR2: DFQATT and SNEGSKA (reference sequence). CDR3 amino acids: CSARPIRQSEKLFF. The CDR3, as DNA: TGCAGTGCTAGACCTATAAGACAGTCTGAAAAACTGTTTTTT.

A few counts support this clonotype. One junction end disagrees with the germline gene, perhaps due to a read error. This chain connects TRBV20-1 to TRBJ2-5; D gene uncertain. CDR1 is DFQATT and CDR2 is SNEGSKA in the germline V gene (reference sequence). This CDR3 region has 11 residues. This CDR3 is CRARRGETQYF. The CDR3 region has the DNA TGCAGGGCTAGACGCGGAGAGACCCAGTACTTC.

A few counts support this clonotype. The rearrangement uses TRBV24-1 and TRBJ2-3; unclear D gene. This CDR3 is 13 amino acids long. CDR1 KGHDR and CDR2 SFDVKD come from the germline V gene. The V end lost 9 bases, the J end lost 0 bases, and 9 bases lay between the germline ends. The CDR3 nucleotides read TGTGCCACCCGAGGAGTGAGCACAGATACGCAGTATTTT. Translated: CATRGVSTDTQYF.

This clonotype has ten or more counts. The gene calls are TRBV4-1 and TRBJ2-5; D is uncertain. Per the germline V gene, CDR1 is MGHRA and CDR2 is YSYEKL. V lost 1 base to trimming and J lost 0 bases, with 12 bases between them. CDR3 length: 16 residues. CDR3 loop: CASSQGQTQYQETQYF. The CDR3 nucleotides are TGCGCCAGCAGCCAAGGGCAGACTCAGTACCAAGAGACCCAGTACTTC.

This clonotype was counted many times. The chain links TRBV7-8 to TRBJ2-1; 7 bases match TRBD2. The CDR3 has 15 residues. V dropped 5 bases and J dropped 0; count of bases not matched to a gene: 4. The germline V gene has CDR1 SGHVS and CDR2 FQNEAQ. CDR3 sequence reads: CASSRREASYNEQFF. The CDR3 DNA follows: TGTGCCAGCAGCAGACGGGAGGCCTCCTACAATGAGCAGTTCTTC.

This clonotype was seen ten or more times. The rearrangement uses TRBV21-1 and TRBJ1-6. TRBV21-1 is assigned pseudogene status. The CDR3 sequence is 20 residues long. DNA for the CDR3: TGTGCCAGCAGCAAAGGCGGCGGAACCGTCTTCGAGGTCTATAATTCACCCCTCCACTTT. Its protein is CASSKGGGTVFEVYNSPLHF.

This clonotype was picked up a small number of times. The chain couples TRBV20-1 to TRBJ2-1; the D gene is possibly TRBD2 (6 bases). The assigned J gene may be wrong: the sequence end matches TRBJ2-7 better. The CDR3 consists of 14 residues. Per germline, CDR1 DFQATT and CDR2 SNEGSKA (reference sequence). The DNA of the CDR3 is TGCAGTGCTAGCGGGAGTCTAGGGAACAATGAGCAGTACTTC. It specifies CSASGSLGNNEQYF.